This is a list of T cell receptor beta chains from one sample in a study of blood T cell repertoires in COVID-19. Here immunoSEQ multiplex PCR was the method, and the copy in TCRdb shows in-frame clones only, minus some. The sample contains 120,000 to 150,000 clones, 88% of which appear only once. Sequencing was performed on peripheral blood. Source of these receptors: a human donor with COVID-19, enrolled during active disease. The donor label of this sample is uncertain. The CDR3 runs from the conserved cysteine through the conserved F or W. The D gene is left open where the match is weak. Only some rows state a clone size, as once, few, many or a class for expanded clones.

CASRARVGETQYF	TGTGCCAGCAGAGCCAGGGTGGGGGAGACCCAGTACTTC	TRBJ2-5	NA	NA	TRBV2
CASSPQPSQGEPYGYTF	TGTGCCAGCAGCCCCCAGCCCTCACAGGGGGAGCCCTATGGCTACACCTTC	TRBJ1-2	NA	TRBD1	TRBV11-2
CAWSYRDRDTGELFF	TGTGCCTGGAGTTACCGGGACAGGGACACCGGGGAGCTGTTTTTT	TRBJ2-2	NA	TRBD1	TRBV30
CASSQGASDSETQYF	TGTGCCAGCAGCCAAGGAGCTAGCGATTCGGAGACCCAGTACTTC	TRBJ2-5	NA	NA	TRBV3-1/TRBV3-2
CASSFDRGEYNEQFF	TGCGCCAGCAGCTTCGACAGGGGGGAATACAATGAGCAGTTCTTC	TRBJ2-1	NA	TRBD1	TRBV5-1
CASSAAGTGDNEQFF	TGTGCCAGTAGTGCGGCCGGGACAGGAGACAATGAGCAGTTCTTC	TRBJ2-1	NA	TRBD1	TRBV19
CASSLYRAPYGYTF	TGTGCCAGCAGCTTGTACAGGGCACCTTATGGCTACACCTTC	TRBJ1-2	NA	NA	TRBV5-4
CATYPSTGTISGNTIYF	TGTGCCACCTACCCATCGACAGGCACTATCTCTGGAAACACCATATATTTT	TRBJ1-3	NA	NA	TRBV21-1
CASSVAGTGLNTEAFF	TGTGCCAGCAGCGTAGCCGGTACAGGGTTGAACACTGAAGCTTTCTTT	TRBJ1-1	NA	NA	TRBV9
CASSTDTGVYEQYF	TGCGCCAGCAGTACGGACACCGGCGTATACGAGCAGTACTTC	TRBJ2-7	NA	NA	TRBV5-1
CASTDRLNTEAFF	TGTGCCAGCACAGACAGACTGAACACTGAAGCTTTCTTT	TRBJ1-1	NA	NA	TRBV2
CASSTTGGPGNQPQHF	TGTGCCAGTAGTACTACAGGGGGTCCGGGAAATCAGCCCCAGCATTTT	TRBJ1-5	NA	TRBD1	TRBV19
CASSYSPAPGADTQYF	TGTGCCAGCAGCTATTCCCCAGCTCCGGGGGCAGATACGCAGTATTTT	TRBJ2-3	many	NA	TRBV9
CASSLYGTGAGNTIYF	TGTGCCAGCAGCTTATATGGGACAGGGGCTGGAAACACCATATATTTT	TRBJ1-3	few	TRBD1	TRBV7-6
CASSLAGTGPQDGYTF	TGTGCCAGCAGCTTAGCCGGGACAGGGCCCCAGGATGGCTACACCTTC	TRBJ1-2	NA	TRBD1	TRBV7-9
CASKRGRDYSNQPQHF	TGTGCCAGCAAGCGGGGCAGGGACTATAGCAATCAGCCCCAGCATTTT	TRBJ1-5	NA	NA	TRBV21-1
CASIGTGPGYGYTF	TGTGCCAGCATTGGGACAGGGCCTGGGTATGGCTACACCTTC	TRBJ1-2	NA	TRBD1	TRBV27
CASSLLGLDFSGSHNEQFF	TGTGCCAGCAGCTTACTGGGACTAGACTTCTCGGGCAGTCACAATGAGCAGTTCTTC	TRBJ2-1	once	TRBD2	TRBV7-3
CASSLFSSGGGYYGYTF	TGTGCCAGCAGCTTATTCTCGTCCGGGGGGGGTTACTATGGCTACACCTTC	TRBJ1-2	once	NA	TRBV11-2
CASSLVQGGYNEQFF	TGCGCCAGCAGCTTGGTCCAGGGCGGATACAATGAGCAGTTCTTC	TRBJ2-1	NA	NA	TRBV5-1
CASSLQETQYF	TGTGCCAGCAGCCTCCAAGAGACCCAGTACTTC	TRBJ2-5	NA	NA	TRBV7-3
CASSPPRGMNTEAFF	TGTGCCAGCAGTCCTCCCCGAGGAATGAACACTGAAGCTTTCTTT	TRBJ1-1	NA	NA	TRBV11-3
CAISQEGGQPQHF	TGTGCCATCAGTCAAGAGGGTGGGCAGCCCCAGCATTTT	TRBJ1-5	NA	NA	TRBV10-3
CASSIAGAAYEQYF	TGTGCCAGCAGCATAGCGGGAGCGGCCTACGAGCAGTACTTC	TRBJ2-7	NA	TRBD2	TRBV2